The 22 T cell receptor beta chains below come from one sample, sequenced in a study of T cell repertoires in cytomegalovirus infection. Each CDR3 protein gets one entry after TCRdb re-called the reads with MiXCR. The sample records fewer than 300,000 distinct CDR3 sequences, about 25% being singletons. The material sequenced was PBMCs. The receptors stem from a human donor in good health (CMV status not recorded). Some clones in this sample may be carry-over from other donors' samples.

This clonotype was recorded many times. The rearrangement links TRBV7-2 to TRBJ2-3; 7 bases fit TRBD2. This CDR3 spans 16 amino acids. Germline loops: CDR1 SGHTA, CDR2 FQGNSA. The junction had 11 bases not matched to a gene; V was cut back by 4 bases and J by 4 bases. The DNA of the CDR3 is TGTGCCAGCAGCTCCATAGGGCTAGCGGTAGCAGATACGCAGTATTTT. This encodes CASSSIGLAVADTQYF.

The CDR3 region is CASSLSGAPQPQHF. CDR3 nucleotides: TGTGCCAGCAGTTTATCGGGGGCTCCCCAGCCCCAGCATTTT. The V gene is TRBV12-3 or TRBV12-4, the J gene TRBJ1-5; the D gene is possibly TRBD1 (6 bases). Trimming removed 2 bases at V and 7 bases at J, with 12 bases between. The CDR3 sequence is 14 residues long.

This clonotype was seen repeatedly, ten times or more. The J gene is TRBJ1-5, the V gene TRBV7-2; 7 bases map to TRBD1. With V trimmed by 2 bases and J by 7 bases, 5 bases remained unmatched. The CDR3 contains 14 residues. The germline V gene encodes CDR1 SGHTA and CDR2 FQGNSA. DNA of the CDR3: TGTGCCAGCAGCTTAAGACAGGGAGGACAGCCCCAGCATTTT. It translates to CASSLRQGGQPQHF.

The rearrangement links TRBV20-1 to TRBJ2-1, with 10 bases aligning to TRBD1. This CDR3 is 16 amino acids long. Germline CDR1 and CDR2: DFQATT and SNEGSKA (reference sequence). V gave up 6 bases and J gave up 6 bases; unmatched junction bases: 14. The CDR3 coding sequence is TGCAGTGCACTCGACCTTTTGAGACAGGGGGCCAATGAGCAGTTCTTC. Translation gives CSALDLLRQGANEQFF.

As regards this clonotype: One end of the junction does not line up with germline, which may come from a read error. The rearrangement joins TRBV4-3 to TRBJ2-4, with no clear D. This CDR3 has 17 amino acids. CDR1 and CDR2 (germline): LGHNA, YSLEER. DNA for the CDR3: TGCGCCAGCAGCCAAGATACTGGATTCGGGCAGCCAAACCTTCAGTACTTC. Translation: CASSQDTGFGQPNLQYF.

The rearrangement joins TRBV19 to TRBJ1-5; tentative D call: TRBD1 (5 bases). Germline assignment: CDR1 LNHDA and CDR2 SQIVND (reference sequence). The CDR3 covers 15 residues. The V gene lost 2 bases and the J gene lost 7 bases, with 15 bases spanning the gap. This CDR3 is CASSIRRGQNQPQHF. CDR3 nucleotides: TGTGCCAGTAGTATACGACGAGGACAAAACCAGCCCCAGCATTTT.

This clonotype turned up a few times. This rearrangement joins TRBV20-1 to TRBJ2-7; 11 bases match TRBD2. Germline V gene sequence: CDR1 DFQATT, CDR2 SNEGSKA (reference sequence). Trimming removed 4 bases from V and 7 bases from J; junction bases left unmatched: 6. The CDR3 totals 13 residues. The CDR3 here is CSATSSGGIEQYF. As DNA, the CDR3 is TGCAGTGCTACGTCTAGCGGGGGGATTGAGCAGTACTTC.

This chain links TRBV6-1 with TRBJ1-5; 7 bases fit TRBD1. Losses at the gene ends were 6 bases for V and 0 bases for J; bases not matched to a gene: 5. In germline, CDR1 is MNHNS, CDR2 SASEGT. The CDR3 spans 15 residues. DNA of the CDR3: TGTGCCAGCAGGGGACAGCCCGATAGCAATCAGCCCCAGCATTTT. This translates into CASRGQPDSNQPQHF.

The CDR3 bases are TGTGCCAGCCGGGGGGACGGGCTCAGGGAGCAGTTCTTC. Encoded protein: CASRGDGLREQFF. V gene TRBV6-2 or TRBV6-3 combines with J gene TRBJ2-1; 7 bases fit TRBD2. Germline assignment: CDR1 MNHEY and CDR2 SVGEGT. CDR3 length: 13 residues. After removal of 8 bases from V and 10 bases from J, the junction contained 11 bases not matched to a gene.

This clonotype was counted between two and nine times. The V and J genes are TRBV28 and TRBJ1-5; tentative D call: TRBD1 (5 bases). This CDR3 is 14 amino acids long. Trimming left V 1 base short and J 4 bases short, with 8 bases between. Germline CDR1 MDHEN, CDR2 SYDVKM. CDR3 loop: CASSLSGGNQPQHF. CDR3 bases: TGTGCCAGCAGTTTATCGGGGGGGAATCAGCCCCAGCATTTT.

This clonotype was counted only a few times. CDR3 nucleotides: TGTGCCAGCAGCGACTACGGGGCGTGGGACACAGATACGCAGTATTTT. It is translated as CASSDYGAWDTDTQYF. The gene calls are TRBV2 and TRBJ2-3; D might be TRBD1 or TRBD2, each matching 5 bases. This CDR3 contains 16 residues. V was shortened by 6 bases and J by 2 bases, with 18 bases between the two germline ends. Germline CDR1 is SNHLY and CDR2 is FYNNEI.

This sequence joins TRBV30 and TRBJ2-7, with D perhaps TRBD1 or TRBD2 (5 bases each). V was cut by 0 bases and J by 9 bases, with 30 bases left in between. The CDR3 loop spans 18 amino acids. CDR1 and CDR2 (germline): GTSNPN, SVGIG (reference sequence). CDR3 sequence (DNA): TGTGCCTGGAGTGTGAGGGGTTTTTTGGATTCCGATTCCGCCCGGCAGTACTTC. Protein product: CAWSVRGFLDSDSARQYF.

This clonotype has a count of ten or more. V gene TRBV7-2 combines with J gene TRBJ1-5; D gene unclear. Germline V gene sequence: CDR1 SGHTA, CDR2 FQGNSA. Trimming removed 2 bases at V and 1 base at J, with 3 bases between. CDR3 length: 13 residues. Here the CDR3 DNA reads TGTGCCAGCAGCTTATGGAGCAATCAGCCCCAGCATTTT. Translating gives CASSLWSNQPQHF.

This clonotype has just a few counts. The chain is built from TRBV2 and TRBJ2-1, with 8 bases lining up with TRBD2. Germline V gives CDR1 SNHLY, CDR2 FYNNEI. The V gene end was trimmed by 4 bases and the J gene end by 9 bases; junction bases not matched to a gene: 11. There are 15 residues in the CDR3. CDR3 protein: CASSGGAGGRGEQFF. CDR3 sequence (DNA): TGTGCCAGCAGTGGAGGGGCGGGGGGTCGGGGTGAGCAGTTCTTC. Complete variable domain (other parts from reference TRBV2 and TRBJ2-1): EPEVTQTPSHQVTQMGQEVILRCVPISNHLYFYWYRQILGQKVEFLVSFYNNEISEKSEIFDDQFSVERPDGSNFTLKIRSTKLEDSAMYFCASSGGAGGRGEQFFGPGTRLTVL.

This clonotype was counted at least ten times. The chain joins TRBV7-6 to TRBJ1-2, with a weak D call TRBD1 (6 bases). Germline V gene data show CDR1 as SGHVS and CDR2 as FNYEAQ. The V end lost 5 bases, the J end lost 8 bases, and 15 bases lay between the germline ends. CDR3 size: 13 residues. This CDR3 reads CASSGETGIGYTF. CDR3 DNA: TGTGCCAGCAGCGGCGAAACAGGGATCGGCTACACCTTC.

The chain couples TRBV5-1 to TRBJ2-3; tentatively, D is TRBD1 or TRBD2 (5 bases each). The ends were cut back, 3 bases at V and 2 bases at J, with 7 bases in the middle. This CDR3 is 13 amino acids long. CDR1 and CDR2 (germline): SGHRS, YFSETQ. Written as DNA, the CDR3 is TGCGCCAGCAGCTCCGGGACCACAGATACGCAGTATTTT. Its translation is CASSSGTTDTQYF.

The chain carries TRBV7-6 and TRBJ2-5; TRBD1 is a possible D gene (5 bases). Per the germline V gene, CDR1 is SGHVS and CDR2 is FNYEAQ. This CDR3 contains 15 residues. Trimming removed 1 base at V and 3 bases at J, with 12 bases between. Here the CDR3 reads CASSLGREYEETQYF. CDR3 nucleotide sequence: TGTGCCAGCAGCTTAGGCAGGGAATACGAAGAGACCCAGTACTTC.

Note on this clonotype: The conserved closing phenylalanine or tryptophan is absent in this CDR3, likely reflecting a read error. The V gene is TRBV27, the J gene TRBJ2-6; a possible D gene is TRBD1 (6 bases). Trimming pared 5 bases from V and 0 bases from J, leaving 14 bases between. Germline CDR1 reads MNHEY; CDR2 reads SMNVEV (reference sequence). The CDR3 runs to 17 residues. CDR3 in amino acids: CASSLAGTISGANVLTS. The CDR3 region has the DNA TGTGCCAGCAGTCTGGCCGGGACAATCTCTGGGGCCAACGTCCTGACTTCC.

The chain carries TRBV10-3 and TRBJ2-7; TRBD1 agrees at 8 bases. J gave up 3 bases and V 3 bases, and 19 bases lay outside the gene matches. This CDR3 spans 19 amino acids. Germline V gives CDR1 ENHRY, CDR2 SYGVKD. The CDR3 is CAISDPDRAIFRVGYEQYF. In nucleotides, the CDR3 is TGTGCCATCAGTGACCCGGACAGGGCCATCTTTAGGGTTGGCTACGAGCAGTACTTC.

This clonotype was recorded only once. The chain joins TRBV11-2 to TRBJ1-1; 10 nucleotides agree with TRBD1. J was trimmed by 11 bases and V by 4 bases; bases with no gene match: 4. Germline-derived CDR1 and CDR2 are SGHAT and FQNNGV. This CDR3 region has 12 residues. The CDR3 nucleotides are TGTGCCAGCAGCTCGACAGGGGGCGCGGCTTTCTTT. Translated, it gives CASSSTGGAAFF.

CDR3 sequence (DNA): TGTGCCAGTAGTACGAGGGGGCGCATGAATCAGCCCCAGCATTTT. This encodes CASSTRGRMNQPQHF. This chain joins TRBV19 and TRBJ1-5; TRBD1 matches 7 bases. This CDR3 spans 15 amino acids. From germline, CDR1 is LNHDA and CDR2 SQIVND (reference sequence). Losses at the gene ends were 4 bases for V and 4 bases for J; bases not matched to a gene: 7.

This clonotype was picked up a small number of times. This chain's CDR3 is CATSSGGLYEQYF. The CDR3 bases are TGTGCCACCAGCAGCGGGGGACTCTACGAGCAGTACTTC. The chain is built from TRBV15 and TRBJ2-7, with D perhaps matching TRBD2 (6 bases). V was clipped by 3 bases and J by 3 bases, with 9 bases between them. The CDR3 length is 13 residues. From germline, CDR1 is LNHNV and CDR2 YYDKDF (reference sequence).